This T cell receptor (beta chain) stems from a study of radiotherapy plus CTLA-4 blockade in lung cancer. Study-wide background: Disease control was achieved by 31% of patients, and objective responses by 18%. The study's findings and limits: In blood, TCR clones derived from the tumor expanded after radiotherapy plus ipilimumab. According to reports, early shifts in blood T cell clones, alongside interferon-beta, forecast response most accurately.

Treatment of patients with chemo-refractory metastatic non-small-cell lung cancer consisted of focal radiation plus CTLA-4 blockade with ipilimumab. About this clone: Its cognate antigen is unknown.

Measured with immunoSEQ multiplex PCR; TCRdb has only the in-frame clones, and not every one. Altogether approximately 94,000 clones are present, about four fifths being singletons, with the ten largest covering about a quarter. V was pared by 1 base and J by 7 bases, with 6 bases of the junction left unmatched. Germline V gene sequence: CDR1 LNHDA, CDR2 SQIVND (reference sequence). The CDR3 sequence is 15 residues long. This sample comprised peripheral blood, obtained from a patient treated with radiotherapy plus ipilimumab. This sequence originates from a human donor with non-small cell lung cancer that progressed on radiotherapy plus ipilimumab. The chain links TRBV19 to TRBJ1-4; 7 nucleotides match TRBD1. For the CDR3, the DNA is TGTGCCAGTAGTATAGGACTACAGGGGATTGAAAAACTGTTTTTT. This translates into CASSIGLQGIEKLFF.